A selection of T cell receptor beta chains follows, all from one sample in a study of CD4 and CD8 cells across lung adenocarcinoma regions. MiXCR, run by TCRdb on the PCR reads, gives a single entry per CDR3 protein. Altogether some 3,400 distinct CDR3 sequences are present, about 60% being singletons, with the ten largest covering 15% to 20%. The sequenced material came from CD8+ T cells from the margin of a lung tumor. The receptor source for this set is a female donor with lung adenocarcinoma. The CD4 and CD8 labels of this study may be unreliable. The CDR3 runs from the conserved cysteine through the conserved F or W. Fields, in order: clone size, V gene, CDR3 length, J gene, CDR3 protein. A clone size is listed for some rows: how often the clone was seen (once, few, many), or a class if it is expanded.

clone_size: -
v_call: TRBV10-3
cdr3_length: 11
j_call: TRBJ1-2
cdr3_aa: CAATGGDGYTF

clone_size: -
v_call: TRBV6-1
cdr3_length: 14
j_call: TRBJ2-1
cdr3_aa: CASRNRAANNEQFF

clone_size: -
v_call: TRBV6-4
cdr3_length: 15
j_call: TRBJ2-3
cdr3_aa: CASSDSNLGADTQYF

clone_size: -
v_call: TRBV6-5
cdr3_length: 13
j_call: TRBJ2-1
cdr3_aa: CASSYGLYNEQFF

clone_size: -
v_call: TRBV7-2
cdr3_length: 15
j_call: -
cdr3_aa: CASSLDGRGSYEQYF

clone_size: -
v_call: TRBV10-3
cdr3_length: 11
j_call: TRBJ1-2
cdr3_aa: CAIKAVNGYTF

clone_size: -
v_call: TRBV6-5
cdr3_length: 16
j_call: TRBJ2-7
cdr3_aa: CASSYRTSGKPYEQYF

clone_size: -
v_call: TRBV6-1
cdr3_length: 13
j_call: TRBJ2-5
cdr3_aa: CASSETSRETQYF

clone_size: few
v_call: TRBV4-1
cdr3_length: 17
j_call: TRBJ1-6
cdr3_aa: CASSQVLGRQAESPLHF

clone_size: -
v_call: TRBV6-5
cdr3_length: 16
j_call: TRBJ1-1
cdr3_aa: CASSYKLSGLNTEAFF

clone_size: -
v_call: TRBV20-1
cdr3_length: 15
j_call: TRBJ2-1
cdr3_aa: CSASSGSLSYNEQFF

clone_size: -
v_call: TRBV12-3/TRBV12-4
cdr3_length: 15
j_call: TRBJ2-1
cdr3_aa: CASNRASGIGNEQFF

clone_size: medium-sized
v_call: TRBV6-1
cdr3_length: 16
j_call: TRBJ1-4
cdr3_aa: CASSKEDRAINEKLFF

clone_size: -
v_call: TRBV7-2
cdr3_length: 20
j_call: TRBJ2-5
cdr3_aa: CASSLALGVTGLATQETQYF

clone_size: -
v_call: TRBV11-2
cdr3_length: 13
j_call: TRBJ2-5
cdr3_aa: CASSLDWKGTQYF

clone_size: -
v_call: TRBV14
cdr3_length: 13
j_call: TRBJ2-2
cdr3_aa: CASSPRGAGELFF

clone_size: -
v_call: TRBV6-5
cdr3_length: 15
j_call: TRBJ2-1
cdr3_aa: CASSYTSGDYNEQFF

clone_size: few
v_call: TRBV7-8
cdr3_length: 14
j_call: TRBJ2-5
cdr3_aa: CASSPLGGKETQYF

clone_size: -
v_call: TRBV5-1
cdr3_length: 16
j_call: TRBJ2-1
cdr3_aa: CASSLEGVGGRNEQFF

clone_size: -
v_call: TRBV6-1
cdr3_length: 14
j_call: TRBJ2-7
cdr3_aa: CASSRRPSSYEQYF

clone_size: -
v_call: TRBV6-1
cdr3_length: 17
j_call: TRBJ2-5
cdr3_aa: CASRPFTGTTPQETQYF

clone_size: -
v_call: TRBV6-5
cdr3_length: 15
j_call: TRBJ1-1
cdr3_aa: CASSYSNSVNTEAFF

clone_size: -
v_call: TRBV6-1
cdr3_length: 15
j_call: TRBJ2-3
cdr3_aa: CSGGAGAGAIETQYF

clone_size: -
v_call: TRBV4-1
cdr3_length: 19
j_call: TRBJ2-5
cdr3_aa: CASSLSGTSGSGYQETQYF

clone_size: -
v_call: TRBV7-6
cdr3_length: 18
j_call: TRBJ2-1
cdr3_aa: CASSLLGIGLAGVDEQFF

clone_size: -
v_call: TRBV11-3
cdr3_length: 13
j_call: -
cdr3_aa: CASSLGPGRPQYF

clone_size: -
v_call: TRBV6-4
cdr3_length: 16
j_call: -
cdr3_aa: CASSERAGGGQETQYF

clone_size: few
v_call: TRBV6-5
cdr3_length: 15
j_call: TRBJ2-7
cdr3_aa: CASSYDTGQIYEQYF